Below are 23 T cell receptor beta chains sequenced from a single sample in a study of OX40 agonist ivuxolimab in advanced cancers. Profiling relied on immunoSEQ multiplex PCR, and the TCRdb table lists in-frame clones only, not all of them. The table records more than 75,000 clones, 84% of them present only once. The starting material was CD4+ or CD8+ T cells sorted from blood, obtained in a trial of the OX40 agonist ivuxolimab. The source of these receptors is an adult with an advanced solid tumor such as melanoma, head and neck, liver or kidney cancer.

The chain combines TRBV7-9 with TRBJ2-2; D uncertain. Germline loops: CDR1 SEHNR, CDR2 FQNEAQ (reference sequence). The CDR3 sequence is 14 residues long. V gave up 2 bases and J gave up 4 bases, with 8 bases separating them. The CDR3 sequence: CASSLMEATGELFF. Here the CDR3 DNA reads TGTGCCAGCAGCTTAATGGAAGCCACCGGGGAGCTGTTTTTT. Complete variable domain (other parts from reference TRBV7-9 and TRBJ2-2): DTGVSQNPRHKITKRGQNVTFRCDPISEHNRLYWYRQTLGQGPEFLTYFQNEAQLEKSRLLSDRFSAERPKGSFSTLEIQRTEQGDSAMYLCASSLMEATGELFFGEGSRLTVL.

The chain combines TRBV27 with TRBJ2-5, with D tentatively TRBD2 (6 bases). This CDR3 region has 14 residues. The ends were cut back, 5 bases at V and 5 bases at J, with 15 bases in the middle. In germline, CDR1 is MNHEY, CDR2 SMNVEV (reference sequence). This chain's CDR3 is CASSPGSGEETQYF. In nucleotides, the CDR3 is TGTGCCAGCAGTCCAGGGTCGGGGGAGGAGACCCAGTACTTC.

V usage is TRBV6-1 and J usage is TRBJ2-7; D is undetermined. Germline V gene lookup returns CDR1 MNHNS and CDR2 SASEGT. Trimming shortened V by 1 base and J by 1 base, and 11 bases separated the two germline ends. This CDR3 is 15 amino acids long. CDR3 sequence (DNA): TGTGCCAGCAGTGAAGGAAGCCCAAGGTCCTACGAGCAGTACTTC. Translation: CASSEGSPRSYEQYF.

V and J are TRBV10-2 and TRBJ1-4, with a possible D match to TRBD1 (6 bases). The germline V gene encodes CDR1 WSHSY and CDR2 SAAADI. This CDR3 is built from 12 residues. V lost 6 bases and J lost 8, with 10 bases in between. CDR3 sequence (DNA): TGCGCCAGCAGCCCAAGGGGGGAAAAACTGTTTTTT. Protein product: CASSPRGEKLFF.

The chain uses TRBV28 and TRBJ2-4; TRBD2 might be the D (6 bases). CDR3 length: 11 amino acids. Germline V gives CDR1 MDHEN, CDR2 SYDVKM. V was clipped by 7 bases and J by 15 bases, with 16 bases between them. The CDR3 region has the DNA TGTGCCAGCACCGTCGGAGGGAATCGGTACTTC. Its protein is CASTVGGNRYF.

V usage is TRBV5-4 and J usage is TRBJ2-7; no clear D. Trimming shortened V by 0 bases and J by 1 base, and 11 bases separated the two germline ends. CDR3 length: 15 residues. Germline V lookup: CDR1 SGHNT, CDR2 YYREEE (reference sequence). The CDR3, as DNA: TGTGCCAGCAGCTTGGATAGGGCCCGTTCCTACGAGCAGTACTTC. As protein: CASSLDRARSYEQYF. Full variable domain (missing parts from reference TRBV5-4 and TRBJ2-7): ETGVTQSPTHLIKTRGQQVTLRCSSQSGHNTVSWYQQALGQGPQFIFQYYREEENGRGNFPPRFSGLQFPNYSSELNVNALELDDSALYLCASSLDRARSYEQYFGPGTRLTVT.

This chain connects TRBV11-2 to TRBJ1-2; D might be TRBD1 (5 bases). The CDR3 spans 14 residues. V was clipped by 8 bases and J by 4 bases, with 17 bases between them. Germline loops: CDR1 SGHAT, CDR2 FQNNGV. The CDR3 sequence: CASSSVWGTYGYTF. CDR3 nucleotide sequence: TGTGCCAGCTCCTCCGTTTGGGGGACCTATGGCTACACCTTC. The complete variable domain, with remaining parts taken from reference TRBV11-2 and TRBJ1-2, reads EAGVAQSPRYKIIEKRQSVAFWCNPISGHATLYWYQQILGQGPKLLIQFQNNGVVDDSQLPKDRFSAERLKGVDSTLKIQPAKLEDSAVYLCASSSVWGTYGYTFGSGTRLTVV.

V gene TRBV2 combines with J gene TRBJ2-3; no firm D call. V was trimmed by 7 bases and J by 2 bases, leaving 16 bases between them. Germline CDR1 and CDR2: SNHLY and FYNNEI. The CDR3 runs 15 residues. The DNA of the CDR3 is TGTGCCAGCATGCCCGGGTCCAAATTCACAGATACGCAGTATTTT. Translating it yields CASMPGSKFTDTQYF. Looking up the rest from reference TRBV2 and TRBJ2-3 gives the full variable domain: EPEVTQTPSHQVTQMGQEVILRCVPISNHLYFYWYRQILGQKVEFLVSFYNNEISEKSEIFDDQFSVERPDGSNFTLKIRSTKLEDSAMYFCASMPGSKFTDTQYFGPGTRLTVL.

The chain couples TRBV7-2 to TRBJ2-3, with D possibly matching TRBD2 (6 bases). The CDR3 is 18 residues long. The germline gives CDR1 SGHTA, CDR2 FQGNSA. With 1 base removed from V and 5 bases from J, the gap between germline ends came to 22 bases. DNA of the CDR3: TGTGCCAGCAGCTTAGATGGGGGGTTCCTCCGAGGAGGAGATACGCAGTATTTT. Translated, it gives CASSLDGGFLRGGDTQYF.

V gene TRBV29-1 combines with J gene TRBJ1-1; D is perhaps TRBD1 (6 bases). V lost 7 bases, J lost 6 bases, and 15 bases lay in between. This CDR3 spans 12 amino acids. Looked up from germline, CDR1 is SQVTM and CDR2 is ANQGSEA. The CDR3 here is CSAEEGVAEAFF. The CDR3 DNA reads TGCAGCGCCGAGGAGGGGGTGGCTGAAGCTTTCTTT.

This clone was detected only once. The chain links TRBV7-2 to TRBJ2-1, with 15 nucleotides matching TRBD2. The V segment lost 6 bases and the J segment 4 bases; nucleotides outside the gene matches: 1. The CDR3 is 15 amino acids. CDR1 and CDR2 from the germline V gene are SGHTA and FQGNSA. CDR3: CASRGTSGGYNEQFF. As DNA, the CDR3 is TGTGCCAGCAGAGGGACTAGCGGGGGGTACAATGAGCAGTTCTTC. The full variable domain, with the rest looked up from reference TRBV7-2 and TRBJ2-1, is GAGVSQSPSNKVTEKGKDVELRCDPISGHTALYWYRQSLGQGLEFLIYFQGNSAPDKSGLPSDRFSAERTGGSVSTLTIQRTQQEDSAVYLCASRGTSGGYNEQFFGPGTRLTVL.

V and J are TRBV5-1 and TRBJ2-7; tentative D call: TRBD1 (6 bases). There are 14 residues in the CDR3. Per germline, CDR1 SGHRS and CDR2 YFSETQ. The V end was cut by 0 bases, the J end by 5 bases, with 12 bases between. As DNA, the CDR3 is TGCGCCAGCAGCTTGGTTAAGGGGGTCGACGAGCAGTACTTC. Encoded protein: CASSLVKGVDEQYF.

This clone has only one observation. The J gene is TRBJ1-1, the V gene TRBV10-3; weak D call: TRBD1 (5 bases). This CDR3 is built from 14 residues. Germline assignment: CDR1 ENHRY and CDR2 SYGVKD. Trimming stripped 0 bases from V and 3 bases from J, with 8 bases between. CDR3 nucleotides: TGTGCCATCAGTGAGTCGGGGGGTTACACTGAAGCTTTCTTT. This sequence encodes CAISESGGYTEAFF.

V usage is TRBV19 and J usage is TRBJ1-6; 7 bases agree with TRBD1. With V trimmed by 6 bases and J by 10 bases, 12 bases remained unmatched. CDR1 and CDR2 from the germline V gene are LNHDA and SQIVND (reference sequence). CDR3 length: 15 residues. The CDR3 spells CASREGAARRSPLHF. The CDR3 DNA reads TGTGCCAGTAGGGAGGGGGCGGCAAGACGATCACCCCTCCACTTT. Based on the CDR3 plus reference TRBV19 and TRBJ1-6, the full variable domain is DGGITQSPKYLFRKEGQNVTLSCEQNLNHDAMYWYRQDPGQGLRLIYYSQIVNDFQKGDIAEGYSVSREKKESFPLTVTSAQKNPTAFYLCASREGAARRSPLHFGNGTRLTVT.

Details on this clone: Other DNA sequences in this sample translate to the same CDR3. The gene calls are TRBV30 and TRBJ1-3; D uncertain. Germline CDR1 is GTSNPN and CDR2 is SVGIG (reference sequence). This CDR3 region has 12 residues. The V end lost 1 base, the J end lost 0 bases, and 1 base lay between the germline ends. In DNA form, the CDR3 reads TGTGCCTGGAGTGGCTCTGGAAACACCATATATTTT. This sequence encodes CAWSGSGNTIYF.

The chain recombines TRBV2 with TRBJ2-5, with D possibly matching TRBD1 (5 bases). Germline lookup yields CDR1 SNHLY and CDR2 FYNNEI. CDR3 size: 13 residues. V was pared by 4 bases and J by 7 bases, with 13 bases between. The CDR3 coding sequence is TGTGCCAGCAGTGCGGACCGTAGGGGGACCCAGTACTTC. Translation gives CASSADRRGTQYF.

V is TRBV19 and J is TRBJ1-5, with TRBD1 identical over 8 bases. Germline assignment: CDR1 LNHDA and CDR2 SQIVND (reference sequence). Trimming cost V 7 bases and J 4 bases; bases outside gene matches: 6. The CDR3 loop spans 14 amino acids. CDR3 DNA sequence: TGTGCCAGTACCCCAGGGGGCGGTAATCAGCCCCAGCATTTT. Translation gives CASTPGGGNQPQHF. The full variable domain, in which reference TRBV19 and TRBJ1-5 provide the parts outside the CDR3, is DGGITQSPKYLFRKEGQNVTLSCEQNLNHDAMYWYRQDPGQGLRLIYYSQIVNDFQKGDIAEGYSVSREKKESFPLTVTSAQKNPTAFYLCASTPGGGNQPQHFGDGTRLSIL.

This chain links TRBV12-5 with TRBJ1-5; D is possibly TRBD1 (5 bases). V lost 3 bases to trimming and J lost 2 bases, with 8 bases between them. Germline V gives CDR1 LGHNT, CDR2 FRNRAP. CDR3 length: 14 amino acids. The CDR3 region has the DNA TGTGCTAGTGGTTTCGGGGGGGGCAATCAGCCCCAGCATTTT. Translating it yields CASGFGGGNQPQHF. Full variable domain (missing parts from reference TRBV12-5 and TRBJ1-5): DARVTQTPRHKVTEMGQEVTMRCQPILGHNTVFWYRQTMMQGLELLAYFRNRAPLDDSGMPKDRFSAEMPDATLATLKIQPSEPRDSAVYFCASGFGGGNQPQHFGDGTRLSIL.

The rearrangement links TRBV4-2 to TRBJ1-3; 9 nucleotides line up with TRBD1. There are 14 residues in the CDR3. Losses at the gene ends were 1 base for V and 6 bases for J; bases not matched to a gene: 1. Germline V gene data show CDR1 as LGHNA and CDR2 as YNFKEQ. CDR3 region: CASSQGQGENTIYF. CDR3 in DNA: TGTGCCAGCAGCCAAGGACAGGGGGAAAACACCATATATTTT.

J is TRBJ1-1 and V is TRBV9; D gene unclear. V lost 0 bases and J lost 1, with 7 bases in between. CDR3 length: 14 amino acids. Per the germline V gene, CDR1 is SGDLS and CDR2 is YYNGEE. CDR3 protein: CASSVASKNTEAFF. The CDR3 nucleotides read TGTGCCAGCAGCGTAGCGTCAAAGAACACTGAAGCTTTCTTT. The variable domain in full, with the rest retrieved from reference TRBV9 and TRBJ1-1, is DSGVTQTPKHLITATGQRVTLRCSPRSGDLSVYWYQQSLDQGLQFLIQYYNGEERAKGNILERFSAQQFPDLHSELNLSSLELGDSALYFCASSVASKNTEAFFGQGTRLTVV.

The CDR3 loop is CASSLGGGANTYEQYF. The CDR3 region has the DNA TGTGCCAGCAGCTTGGGAGGGGGGGCGAACACCTACGAGCAGTACTTC. The V and J genes are TRBV5-4 and TRBJ2-7; TRBD2 might be the D (7 bases). Trimming took 0 bases from V and 2 from J, leaving 15 bases between them. The CDR3 covers 16 residues. In germline, CDR1 is SGHNT, CDR2 YYREEE (reference sequence).

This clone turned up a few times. The CDR3 coding sequence is TGTGCCAGCAGCTTAAACGACAGATTCGCCATATATTTT. This encodes CASSLNDRFAIYF. This rearrangement joins TRBV7-2 to TRBJ1-3; D perhaps matches TRBD1 (5 bases). The CDR3 loop spans 13 amino acids. The V and J ends lost 2 bases and 11 bases respectively, with 13 bases between them. Germline lookup yields CDR1 SGHTA and CDR2 FQGNSA. The variable domain in full, with the rest retrieved from reference TRBV7-2 and TRBJ1-3, is GAGVSQSPSNKVTEKGKDVELRCDPISGHTALYWYRQSLGQGLEFLIYFQGNSAPDKSGLPSDRFSAERTGGSVSTLTIQRTQQEDSAVYLCASSLNDRFAIYFGEGSWLTVV.

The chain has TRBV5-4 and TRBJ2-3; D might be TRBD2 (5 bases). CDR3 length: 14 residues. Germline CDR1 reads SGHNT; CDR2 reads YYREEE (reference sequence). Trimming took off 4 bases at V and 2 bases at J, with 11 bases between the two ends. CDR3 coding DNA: TGTGCCAGCAGCCGGACGGGGATCACAGATACGCAGTATTTT. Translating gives CASSRTGITDTQYF.